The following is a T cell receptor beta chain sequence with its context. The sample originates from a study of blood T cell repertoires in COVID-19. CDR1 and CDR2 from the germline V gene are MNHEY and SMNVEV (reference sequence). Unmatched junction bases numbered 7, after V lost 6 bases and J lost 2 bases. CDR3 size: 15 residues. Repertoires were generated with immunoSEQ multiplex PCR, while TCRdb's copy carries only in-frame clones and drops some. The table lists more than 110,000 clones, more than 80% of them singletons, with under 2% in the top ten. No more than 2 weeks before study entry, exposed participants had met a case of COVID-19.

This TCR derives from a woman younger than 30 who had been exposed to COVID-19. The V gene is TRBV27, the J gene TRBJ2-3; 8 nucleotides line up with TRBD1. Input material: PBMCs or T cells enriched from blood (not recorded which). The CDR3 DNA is TGTGCCAGCAGAACCGGGACAGGAATCACAGATACGCAGTATTTT. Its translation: CASRTGTGITDTQYF.